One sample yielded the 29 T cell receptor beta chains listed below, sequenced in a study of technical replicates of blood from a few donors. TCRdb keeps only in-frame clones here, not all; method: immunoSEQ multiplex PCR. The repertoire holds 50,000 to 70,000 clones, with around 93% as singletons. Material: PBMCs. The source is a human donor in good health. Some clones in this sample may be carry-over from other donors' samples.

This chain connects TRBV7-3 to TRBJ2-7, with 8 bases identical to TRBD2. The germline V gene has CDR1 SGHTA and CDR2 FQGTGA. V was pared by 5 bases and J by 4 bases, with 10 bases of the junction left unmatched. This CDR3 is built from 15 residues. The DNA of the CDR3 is TGTGCCAGCAGCCCGAACGGACTAGCAGATTACGAGCAGTACTTC. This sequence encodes CASSPNGLADYEQYF.

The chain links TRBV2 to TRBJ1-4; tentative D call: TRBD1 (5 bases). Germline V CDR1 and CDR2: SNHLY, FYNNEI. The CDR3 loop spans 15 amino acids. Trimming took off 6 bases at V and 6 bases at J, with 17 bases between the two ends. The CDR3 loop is CASRARTGGDEKLFF. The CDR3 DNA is TGTGCCAGCAGGGCCAGGACCGGGGGGGATGAAAAACTGTTTTTT.

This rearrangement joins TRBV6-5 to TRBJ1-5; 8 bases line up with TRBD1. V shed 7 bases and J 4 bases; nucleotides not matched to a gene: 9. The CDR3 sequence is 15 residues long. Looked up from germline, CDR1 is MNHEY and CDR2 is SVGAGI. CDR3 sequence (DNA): TGTGCCAGCACCTCAGGGGGCGCGAGAAATCAGCCCCAGCATTTT. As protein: CASTSGGARNQPQHF.

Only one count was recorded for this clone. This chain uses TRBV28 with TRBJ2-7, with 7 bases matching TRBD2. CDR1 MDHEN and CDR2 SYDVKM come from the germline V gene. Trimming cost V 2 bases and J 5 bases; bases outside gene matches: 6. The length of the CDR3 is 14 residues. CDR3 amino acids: CASSLGGGPNEQYF. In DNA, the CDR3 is TGTGCCAGCAGTTTAGGGGGAGGGCCCAACGAGCAGTACTTC.

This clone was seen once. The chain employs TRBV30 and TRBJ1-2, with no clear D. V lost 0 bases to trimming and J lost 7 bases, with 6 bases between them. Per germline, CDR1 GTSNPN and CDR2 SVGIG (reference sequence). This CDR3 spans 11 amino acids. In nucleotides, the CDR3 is TGTGCCTGGAGTGTTGAGGGTGGCTACACCTTC. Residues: CAWSVEGGYTF.

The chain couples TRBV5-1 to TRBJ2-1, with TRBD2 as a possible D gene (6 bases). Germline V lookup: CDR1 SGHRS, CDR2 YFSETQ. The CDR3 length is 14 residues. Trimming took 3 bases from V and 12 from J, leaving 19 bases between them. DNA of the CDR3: TGCGCCAGCAGCTCTCTCGGGGGTTCCTTGGGGCAGTTCTTC. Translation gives CASSSLGGSLGQFF.

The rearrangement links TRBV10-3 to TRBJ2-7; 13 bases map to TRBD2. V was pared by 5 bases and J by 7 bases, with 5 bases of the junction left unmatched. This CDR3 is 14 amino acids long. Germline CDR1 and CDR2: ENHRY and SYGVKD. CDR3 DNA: TGTGCCATCAGTCTTACTAGCGGGGGGGAGGAGCAGTACTTC. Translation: CAISLTSGGEEQYF.

The CDR3 DNA sequence: TGCGCCAGCGAAAGCGGGAGTGGGCAGTACTTC. Protein sequence: CASESGSGQYF. The chain joins TRBV5-1 to TRBJ2-7, with 8 positions matching TRBD2. Trimming removed 7 bases from V and 9 bases from J; junction bases left unmatched: 6. CDR1 and CDR2 (germline): SGHRS, YFSETQ. The CDR3 sequence is 11 residues long.

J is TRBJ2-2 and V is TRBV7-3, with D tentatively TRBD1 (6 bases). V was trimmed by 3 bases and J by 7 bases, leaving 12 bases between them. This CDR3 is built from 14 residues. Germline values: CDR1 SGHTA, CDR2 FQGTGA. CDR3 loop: CASSFGTKGGELFF. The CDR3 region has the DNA TGTGCCAGCAGCTTCGGGACAAAGGGCGGGGAGCTGTTTTTT.

The CDR3 is CASSLRLAGNEQYF. The DNA of the CDR3 is TGTGCCAGCAGCTTGAGACTAGCGGGAAACGAGCAGTACTTC. This chain links TRBV5-4 with TRBJ2-7; 11 positions match TRBD2. The CDR3 is made up of 14 amino acids. The V segment lost 1 base and the J segment 5 bases; nucleotides outside the gene matches: 2. The germline gives CDR1 SGHNT, CDR2 YYREEE (reference sequence).

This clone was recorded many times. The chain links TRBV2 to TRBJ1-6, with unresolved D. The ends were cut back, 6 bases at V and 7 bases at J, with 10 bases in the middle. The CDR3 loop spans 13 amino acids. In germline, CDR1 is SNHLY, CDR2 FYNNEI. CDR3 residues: CASRRAQNSPLHF. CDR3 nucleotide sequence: TGTGCCAGCAGGCGGGCGCAGAATTCACCCCTCCACTTT.

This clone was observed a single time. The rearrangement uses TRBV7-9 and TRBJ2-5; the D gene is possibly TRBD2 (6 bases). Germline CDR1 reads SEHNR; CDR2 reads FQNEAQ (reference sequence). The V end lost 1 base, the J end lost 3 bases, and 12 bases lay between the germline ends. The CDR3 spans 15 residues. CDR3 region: CASSLGRGAKETQYF. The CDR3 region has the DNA TGTGCCAGCAGCTTAGGGCGGGGAGCCAAAGAGACCCAGTACTTC. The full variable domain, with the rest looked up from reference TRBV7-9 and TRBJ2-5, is DTGVSQNPRHKITKRGQNVTFRCDPISEHNRLYWYRQTLGQGPEFLTYFQNEAQLEKSRLLSDRFSAERPKGSFSTLEIQRTEQGDSAMYLCASSLGRGAKETQYFGPGTRLLVL.

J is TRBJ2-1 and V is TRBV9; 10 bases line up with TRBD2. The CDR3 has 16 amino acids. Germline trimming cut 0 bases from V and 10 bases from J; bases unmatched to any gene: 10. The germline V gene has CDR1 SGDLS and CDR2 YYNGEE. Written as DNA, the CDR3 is TGTGCCAGCAGCGTAGTTGCTAGCGGGGGCTCGGGGGAGCAGTTCTTC. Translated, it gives CASSVVASGGSGEQFF.

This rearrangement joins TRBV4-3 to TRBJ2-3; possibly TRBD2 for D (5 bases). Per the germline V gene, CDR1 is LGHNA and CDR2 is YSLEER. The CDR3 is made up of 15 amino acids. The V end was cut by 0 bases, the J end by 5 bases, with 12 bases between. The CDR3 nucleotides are TGCGCCAGCAGCCAAGATTTTGGGAGTCGAGATACGCAGTATTTT. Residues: CASSQDFGSRDTQYF.

The CDR3 nucleotides are TGTGCCAGCAGCCTTAGCGGCCCACCCTGGGAGCAGTACTTC. The encoded protein is CASSLSGPPWEQYF. The gene calls are TRBV7-2 and TRBJ2-7, with D tentatively TRBD2 (6 bases). Looked up from germline, CDR1 is SGHTA and CDR2 is FQGNSA. V shed 5 bases and J shed 7 bases, with 18 bases lying between them. This CDR3 region has 14 residues.

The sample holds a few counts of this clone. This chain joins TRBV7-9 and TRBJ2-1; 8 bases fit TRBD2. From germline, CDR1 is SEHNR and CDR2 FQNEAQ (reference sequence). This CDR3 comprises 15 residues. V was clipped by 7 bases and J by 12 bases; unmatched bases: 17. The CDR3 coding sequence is TGTGCCAGCACCGAACGGGGGGGATCAATGTTCGGGCAGTTCTTC. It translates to CASTERGGSMFGQFF.

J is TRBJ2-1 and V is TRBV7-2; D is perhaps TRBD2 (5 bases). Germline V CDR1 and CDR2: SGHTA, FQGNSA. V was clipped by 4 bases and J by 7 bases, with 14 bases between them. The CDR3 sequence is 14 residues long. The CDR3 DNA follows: TGTGCCAGCAGCTCCCGTAGCGTGCTGAATGAGCAGTTCTTC. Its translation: CASSSRSVLNEQFF.

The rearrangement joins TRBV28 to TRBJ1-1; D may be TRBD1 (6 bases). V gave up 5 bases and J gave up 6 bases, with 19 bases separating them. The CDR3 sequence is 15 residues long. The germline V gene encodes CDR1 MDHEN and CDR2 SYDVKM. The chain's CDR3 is CASSDTQGRGAEAFF. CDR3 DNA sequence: TGTGCCAGCAGTGATACCCAGGGGCGTGGAGCTGAAGCTTTCTTT.

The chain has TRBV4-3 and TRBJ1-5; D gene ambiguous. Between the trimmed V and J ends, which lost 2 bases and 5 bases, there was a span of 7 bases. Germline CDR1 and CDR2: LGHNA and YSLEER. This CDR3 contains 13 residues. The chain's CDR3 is CASSQYLDQPQHF. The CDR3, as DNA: TGCGCCAGCAGCCAATATCTAGATCAGCCCCAGCATTTT.

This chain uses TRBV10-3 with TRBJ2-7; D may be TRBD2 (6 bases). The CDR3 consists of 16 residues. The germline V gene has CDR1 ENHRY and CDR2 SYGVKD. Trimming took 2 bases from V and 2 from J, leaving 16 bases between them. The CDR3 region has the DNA TGTGCCATCAGTGAGCCAGCCGCGGGACCAGCCTACGAGCAGTACTTC. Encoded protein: CAISEPAAGPAYEQYF.

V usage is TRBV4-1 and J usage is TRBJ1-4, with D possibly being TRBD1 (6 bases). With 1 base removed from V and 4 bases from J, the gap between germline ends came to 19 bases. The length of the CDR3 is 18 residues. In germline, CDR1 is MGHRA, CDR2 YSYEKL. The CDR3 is CASSQVLWGGRNNEKLFF. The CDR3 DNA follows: TGCGCCAGCAGCCAAGTATTATGGGGGGGCAGGAATAATGAAAAACTGTTTTTT.

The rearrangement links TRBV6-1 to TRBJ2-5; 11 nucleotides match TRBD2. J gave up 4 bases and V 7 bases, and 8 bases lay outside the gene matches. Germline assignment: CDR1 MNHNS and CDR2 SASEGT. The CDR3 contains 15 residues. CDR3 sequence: CASNLAGGRRETQYF. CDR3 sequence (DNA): TGTGCCAGCAATCTAGCGGGGGGAAGACGAGAGACCCAGTACTTC.

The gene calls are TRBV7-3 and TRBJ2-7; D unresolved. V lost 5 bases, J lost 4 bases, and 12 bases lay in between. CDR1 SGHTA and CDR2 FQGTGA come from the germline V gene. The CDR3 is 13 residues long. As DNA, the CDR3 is TGTGCCAGCAGCCAGACTCCCGGGTACGAGCAGTACTTC. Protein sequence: CASSQTPGYEQYF.

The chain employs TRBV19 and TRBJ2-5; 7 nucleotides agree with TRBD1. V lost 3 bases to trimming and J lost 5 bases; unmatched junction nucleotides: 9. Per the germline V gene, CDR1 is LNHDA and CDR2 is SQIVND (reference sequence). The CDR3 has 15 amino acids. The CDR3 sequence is CASSMVGRGLETQYF. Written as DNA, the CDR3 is TGTGCCAGTAGTATGGTCGGCAGGGGGTTGGAGACCCAGTACTTC.

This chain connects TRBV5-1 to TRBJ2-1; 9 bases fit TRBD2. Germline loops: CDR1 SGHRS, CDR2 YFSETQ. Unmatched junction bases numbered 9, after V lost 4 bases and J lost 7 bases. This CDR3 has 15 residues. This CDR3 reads CASSRLAGVANEQFF. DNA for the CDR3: TGCGCCAGCAGCCGCTTAGCGGGGGTAGCGAATGAGCAGTTCTTC.

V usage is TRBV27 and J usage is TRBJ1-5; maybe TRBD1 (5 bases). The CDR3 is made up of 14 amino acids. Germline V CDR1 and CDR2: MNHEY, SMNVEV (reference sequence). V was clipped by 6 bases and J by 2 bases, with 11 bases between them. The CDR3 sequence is CASRGGERNQPQHF. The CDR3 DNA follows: TGTGCCAGCAGGGGGGGAGAGCGCAATCAGCCCCAGCATTTT.

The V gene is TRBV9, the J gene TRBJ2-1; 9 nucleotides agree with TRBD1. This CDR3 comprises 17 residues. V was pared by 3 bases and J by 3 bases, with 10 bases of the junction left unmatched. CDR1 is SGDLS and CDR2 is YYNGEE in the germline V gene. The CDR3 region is CASSGSNRGLSYNEQFF. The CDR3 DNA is TGTGCCAGCAGCGGTTCTAACAGGGGGCTTAGCTACAATGAGCAGTTCTTC.

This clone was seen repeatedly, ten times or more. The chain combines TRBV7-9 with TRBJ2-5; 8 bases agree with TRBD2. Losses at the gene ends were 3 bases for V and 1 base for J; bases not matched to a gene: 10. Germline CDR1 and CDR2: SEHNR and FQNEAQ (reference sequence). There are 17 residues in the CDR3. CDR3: CASSLPVGRGAQETQYF. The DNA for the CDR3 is TGTGCCAGCAGCTTGCCCGTGGGGCGGGGGGCCCAAGAGACCCAGTACTTC.

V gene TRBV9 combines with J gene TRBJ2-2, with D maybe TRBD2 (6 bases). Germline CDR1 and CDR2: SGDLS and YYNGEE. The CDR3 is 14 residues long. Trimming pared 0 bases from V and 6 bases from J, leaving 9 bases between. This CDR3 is CASSVATGAGELFF. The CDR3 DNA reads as TGTGCCAGCAGCGTAGCTACGGGGGCCGGGGAGCTGTTTTTT. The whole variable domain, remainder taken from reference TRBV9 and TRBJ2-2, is DSGVTQTPKHLITATGQRVTLRCSPRSGDLSVYWYQQSLDQGLQFLIQYYNGEERAKGNILERFSAQQFPDLHSELNLSSLELGDSALYFCASSVATGAGELFFGEGSRLTVL.